The T cell receptor (beta chain) under discussion was sequenced for a study of Ad26.COV2.S vaccination and SARS-CoV-2 variants. Documented treatment: 15 to 20 received Ad26.COV2.S at low or high dose, single or two shots; about 5 received placebo; per-sample allocation not given. Day 63 following the first vaccine or placebo injection was when the samples were taken. Germline values: CDR1 SGHKS, CDR2 YYEKEE (reference sequence). This CDR3 has 16 amino acids. The V segment lost 1 base and the J segment 7 bases; nucleotides outside the gene matches: 13. The assay was immunoSEQ multiplex PCR, and TCRdb's table has in-frame clones only and misses some. Counted here are around 340,000 clones, 75% to 90% occurring once; the ten biggest clones make up around 11%.

The chain combines TRBV5-5 with TRBJ1-1; 7 bases are shared with TRBD1. The specimen was peripheral blood, collected in a trial of Ad26.COV2.S vaccine versus placebo. The source of this sequence is a person between 18 and 59 years old who received the Ad26.COV2.S COVID-19 vaccine or a placebo. Here the CDR3 DNA reads TGTGCCAGCAGCTTGAGGTCGGGAGGGGGCTTGGTTGAAGCTTTCTTT. Its protein is CASSLRSGGGLVEAFF.